A selection of T cell receptor beta chains follows, all from one sample in a study of blood T cell repertoires in COVID-19. TCRdb's copy holds only in-frame clones and misses some; the assay was immunoSEQ multiplex PCR. Of 80,000 to 100,000 clones listed, more than 75% are singletons. The sequenced material came from peripheral blood. Receptors originate from a middle-aged man with acute or convalescent COVID-19. The CDR3 runs from the conserved cysteine through the conserved F or W. The D gene is left open where the match is weak. Clone size is shown for a subset of rows, as once, few, many or a class of expanded clone.

j_call | v_call | clone_size | d_call | cdr3_nt | cdr3_aa
TRBJ2-7 | TRBV11-3 | . | . | TGTGCCAGCAGCTTAGAGCGTTGGGGCGGGACGGCGTACGAGCAGTACTTC | CASSLERWGGTAYEQYF
TRBJ1-1 | TRBV5-1 | . | . | TGCGCCAGCACTGGACAGCTGAACACTGAAGCTTTCTTT | CASTGQLNTEAFF
TRBJ2-3 | TRBV24-1 | . | . | TGTGCCACCAGTGACACGACAGGTTCGGCAGATACGCAGTATTTT | CATSDTTGSADTQYF
TRBJ2-1 | TRBV18 | . | TRBD1 | TGTGCCAGCTCACCACGGCAGGGGGACAATGAGCAGTTCTTC | CASSPRQGDNEQFF
TRBJ1-1 | TRBV18 | . | . | TGTGCCAGCTCACCCCAGGGGTTGAACACTGAAGCTTTCTTT | CASSPQGLNTEAFF
TRBJ1-5 | TRBV7-9 | . | . | TGTGCCAGCAGCCTACAGGGAGTCAGCGGCCAGCCCCAGCATTTT | CASSLQGVSGQPQHF
TRBJ2-3 | TRBV11-2 | . | . | TGTGCCAGCAGCTTAGAGCCAGGTCATAGGGATACGCAGTATTTT | CASSLEPGHRDTQYF
TRBJ1-1 | TRBV24-1 | . | . | TGTGCCACCAGTGATCCCGGCACTGAAGCTTTCTTT | CATSDPGTEAFF
TRBJ1-3 | TRBV16 | . | . | TGTGCCAGCAGCCAAAGGGGCGAGAGCTCTGGAAACACCATATATTTT | CASSQRGESSGNTIYF
TRBJ2-5 | TRBV5-4 | . | . | TGTGCCAGCAGCTTGGAGCCCCGGGGGAACGGACAAGAGACCCAGTACTTC | CASSLEPRGNGQETQYF
TRBJ1-6 | TRBV11-2 | . | . | TGTGCCAGCAGCTCCAGACTAAATTCACCCCTCCACTTT | CASSSRLNSPLHF
TRBJ2-7 | TRBV24-1 | . | . | TGTGCCACCAGTTCCTCCACAGGGATCACCTACGAGCAGTACTTC | CATSSSTGITYEQYF
TRBJ2-1 | TRBV3-1/TRBV3-2 | . | . | TGTGCCAGCAGCCAATCCTGGGGAGGTACGACCTACAATGAGCAGTTCTTC | CASSQSWGGTTYNEQFF
TRBJ2-1 | TRBV5-5 | few | . | TGTGCCAGCAGCTGGCGGGATTCCTACAATGAGCAGTTCTTC | CASSWRDSYNEQFF
TRBJ2-5 | TRBV7-6 | . | TRBD1 | TGTGCCAGCAGCGCATCCCGGGACAGGGGGCCGGAGACCCAGTACTTC | CASSASRDRGPETQYF
TRBJ1-1 | TRBV11-2 | few | TRBD1 | TGTGCCAGCAGCTCCTTGGACAGGGACGCTGAAGCTTTCTTT | CASSSLDRDAEAFF
TRBJ2-7 | TRBV10-3 | . | TRBD2 | TGTGCCATCAGTGATGCCACGAGGTTGACTAGCGGGAGGATGTACGAGCAGTACTTC | CAISDATRLTSGRMYEQYF
TRBJ2-2 | TRBV11-2 | . | TRBD2 | TGTGCCAGCAGCCTGGGACTAGCGGGGAAGAACACCGGGGAGCTGTTTTTT | CASSLGLAGKNTGELFF
TRBJ1-1 | TRBV9 | medium-sized | . | TGTGCCAGCAGCGACGTACCCGGTTTGTACACTGAAGCTTTCTTT | CASSDVPGLYTEAFF
TRBJ2-7 | TRBV10-1 | once | TRBD1 | TGCGCCAGCACCCCTTTTAGACAGGGTGCGGACCAGTACTTC | CASTPFRQGADQYF
TRBJ2-5 | TRBV5-1 | . | . | TGCGCCAGCAGCTTGAGTAGCGCACAAGAGACCCAGTACTTC | CASSLSSAQETQYF
TRBJ2-1 | TRBV11-3 | . | . | TGTGCCAGCAGCTTAGGATTGGCGGGAACAGATGAGCAGTTCTTC | CASSLGLAGTDEQFF
TRBJ1-1 | TRBV19 | . | TRBD1 | TGTGCCAGTATATCCTGGGGACAGGGAATGAACACTGAAGCTTTCTTT | CASISWGQGMNTEAFF
TRBJ1-3 | TRBV6-1 | . | . | TGTGCCAGCAGTGAAGATCGGCCGGGAGGGAGGAACACCATATATTTT | CASSEDRPGGRNTIYF
TRBJ2-3 | TRBV10-1 | . | . | TGCGCCAGCAGCGTTAGCACAGATACGCAGTATTTT | CASSVSTDTQYF
TRBJ1-2 | TRBV11-2 | . | . | TGTGCCAGCAGCTCTATCCGGGGAAACTATGGCTACACCTTC | CASSSIRGNYGYTF
TRBJ2-1 | TRBV15 | . | TRBD2 | TGTGCCACCAGCAGCCCGACTAGCGGGGGATACAATGAGCAGTTCTTC | CATSSPTSGGYNEQFF
TRBJ2-5 | TRBV19 | . | . | TGTGCTTCGGGAATCGGGGGAGGAGAGACCCAGTACTTC | CASGIGGGETQYF